This T cell receptor (beta chain) came from a study of immune characterization of retroperitoneal liposarcoma. The CDR3 runs 10 residues. Germline trimming cut 10 bases from V and 14 bases from J; bases unmatched to any gene: 6. The germline CDR1 and CDR2 sequences are WNHNN and SYGVQD (reference sequence). TCRdb re-derived calls from the PCR reads in MiXCR, one entry per CDR3 protein. The table records 2,500 to 3,500 distinct CDR3 sequences, 25% to 30% of them present only once. This clonotype turned up a few times. The clonotype was recovered from a female donor with retroperitoneal liposarcoma. The V gene is TRBV10-1, the J gene TRBJ2-1; 9 positions match TRBD1. Sequenced sample: tumor tissue. DNA of the CDR3: TGCGCCACTCCTGGGACAGGGAAGTTCTTC. Its translation: CATPGTGKFF.